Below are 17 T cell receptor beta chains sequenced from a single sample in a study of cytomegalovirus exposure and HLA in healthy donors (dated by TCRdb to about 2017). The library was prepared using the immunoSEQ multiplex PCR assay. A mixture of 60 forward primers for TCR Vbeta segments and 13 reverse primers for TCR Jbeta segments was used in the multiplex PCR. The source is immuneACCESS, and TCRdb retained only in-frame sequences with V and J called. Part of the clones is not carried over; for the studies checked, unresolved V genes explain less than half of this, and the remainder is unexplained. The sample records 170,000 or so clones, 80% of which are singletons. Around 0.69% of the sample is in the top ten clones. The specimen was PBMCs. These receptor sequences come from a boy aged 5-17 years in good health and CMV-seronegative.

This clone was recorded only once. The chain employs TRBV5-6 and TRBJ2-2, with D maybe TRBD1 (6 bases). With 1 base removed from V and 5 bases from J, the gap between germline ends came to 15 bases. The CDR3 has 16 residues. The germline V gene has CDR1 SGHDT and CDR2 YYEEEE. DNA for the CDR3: TGTGCCAGCAGCTTGTCCTCCCAGGGGCTTACCGGGGAGCTGTTTTTT. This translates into CASSLSSQGLTGELFF.

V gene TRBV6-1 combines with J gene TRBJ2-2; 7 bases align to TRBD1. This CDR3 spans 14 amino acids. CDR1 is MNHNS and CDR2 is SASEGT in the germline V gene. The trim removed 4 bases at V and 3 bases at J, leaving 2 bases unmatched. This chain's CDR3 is CASSAGTDTGELFF. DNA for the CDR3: TGTGCCAGCAGTGCCGGGACAGACACCGGGGAGCTGTTTTTT.

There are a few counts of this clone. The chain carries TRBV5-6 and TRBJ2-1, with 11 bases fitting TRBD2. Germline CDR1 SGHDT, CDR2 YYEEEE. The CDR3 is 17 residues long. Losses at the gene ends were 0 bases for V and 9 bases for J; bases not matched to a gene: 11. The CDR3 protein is CASSLALVLAGEFEQFF. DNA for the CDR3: TGTGCCAGCAGCTTGGCGCTGGTACTAGCGGGAGAATTTGAGCAGTTCTTC.

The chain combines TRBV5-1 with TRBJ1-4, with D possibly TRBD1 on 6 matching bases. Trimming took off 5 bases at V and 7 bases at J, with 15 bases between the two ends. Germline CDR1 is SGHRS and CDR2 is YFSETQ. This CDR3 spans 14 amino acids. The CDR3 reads CASRGGHLPEKLFF. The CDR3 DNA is TGCGCCAGCAGGGGGGGGCACCTTCCTGAAAAACTGTTTTTT.

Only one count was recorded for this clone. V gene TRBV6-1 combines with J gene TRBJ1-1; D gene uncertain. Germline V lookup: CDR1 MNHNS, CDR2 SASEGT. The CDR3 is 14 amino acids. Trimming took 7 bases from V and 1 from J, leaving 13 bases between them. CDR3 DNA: TGTGCCAGCACCCCCGGCCGGGAGAACACTGAAGCTTTCTTT. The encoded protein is CASTPGRENTEAFF.

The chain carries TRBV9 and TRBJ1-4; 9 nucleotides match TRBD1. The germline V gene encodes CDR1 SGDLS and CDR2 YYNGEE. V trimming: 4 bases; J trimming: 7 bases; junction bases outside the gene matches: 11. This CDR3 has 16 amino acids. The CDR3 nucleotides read TGTGCCAGCAGCCCCGGGACAGGGTATCAGGGTGAAAAACTGTTTTTT. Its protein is CASSPGTGYQGEKLFF. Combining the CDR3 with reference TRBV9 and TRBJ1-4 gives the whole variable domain DSGVTQTPKHLITATGQRVTLRCSPRSGDLSVYWYQQSLDQGLQFLIQYYNGEERAKGNILERFSAQQFPDLHSELNLSSLELGDSALYFCASSPGTGYQGEKLFFGSGTQLSVL.

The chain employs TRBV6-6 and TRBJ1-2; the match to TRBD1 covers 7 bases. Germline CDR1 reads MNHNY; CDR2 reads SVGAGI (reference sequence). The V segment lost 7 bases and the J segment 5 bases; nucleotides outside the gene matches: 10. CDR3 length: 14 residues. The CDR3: CASTRDREGYGYTF. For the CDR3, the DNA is TGTGCCAGCACCCGAGACAGGGAAGGGTATGGCTACACCTTC.

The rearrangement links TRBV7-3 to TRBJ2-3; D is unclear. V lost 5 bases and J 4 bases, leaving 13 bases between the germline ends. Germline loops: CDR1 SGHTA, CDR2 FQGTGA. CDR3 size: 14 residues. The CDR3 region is CASSTLRTPDTQYF. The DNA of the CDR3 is TGTGCCAGCAGCACTCTAAGAACCCCAGATACGCAGTATTTT. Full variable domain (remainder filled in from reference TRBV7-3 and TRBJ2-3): GAGVSQTPSNKVTEKGKYVELRCDPISGHTALYWYRQSLGQGPEFLIYFQGTGAADDSGLPNDRFFAVRPEGSVSTLKIQRTERGDSAVYLCASSTLRTPDTQYFGPGTRLTVL.

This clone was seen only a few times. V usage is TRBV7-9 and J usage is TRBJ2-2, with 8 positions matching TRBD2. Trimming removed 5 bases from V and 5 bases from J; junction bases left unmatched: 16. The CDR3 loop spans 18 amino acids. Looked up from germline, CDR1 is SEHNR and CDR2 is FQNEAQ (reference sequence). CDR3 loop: CASSLRELAGTGTGELFF. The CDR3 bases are TGTGCCAGCAGCCTTCGGGAATTAGCGGGGACGGGAACCGGGGAGCTGTTTTTT. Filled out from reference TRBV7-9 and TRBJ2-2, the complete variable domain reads DTGVSQNPRHKITKRGQNVTFRCDPISEHNRLYWYRQTLGQGPEFLTYFQNEAQLEKSRLLSDRFSAERPKGSFSTLEIQRTEQGDSAMYLCASSLRELAGTGTGELFFGEGSRLTVL.

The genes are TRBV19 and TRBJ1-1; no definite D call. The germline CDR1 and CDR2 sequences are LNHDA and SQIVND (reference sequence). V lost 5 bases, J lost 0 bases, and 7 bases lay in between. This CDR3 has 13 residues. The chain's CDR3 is CASSSQMNTEAFF. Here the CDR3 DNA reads TGTGCCAGTAGTTCGCAGATGAACACTGAAGCTTTCTTT. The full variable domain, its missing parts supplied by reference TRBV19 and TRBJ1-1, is DGGITQSPKYLFRKEGQNVTLSCEQNLNHDAMYWYRQDPGQGLRLIYYSQIVNDFQKGDIAEGYSVSREKKESFPLTVTSAQKNPTAFYLCASSSQMNTEAFFGQGTRLTVV.

For the CDR3, the DNA is TGCGCCAGCAGCTGGGGTCTCTCCGAGCGGGGGGGCCTCTACGAGCAGTACTTC. Residues: CASSWGLSERGGLYEQYF. The rearrangement links TRBV5-1 to TRBJ2-7, with 10 bases aligning to TRBD2. CDR1 is SGHRS, CDR2 YFSETQ, per germline. The CDR3 has 18 amino acids. The junction had 15 bases not matched to a gene; V was cut back by 3 bases and J by 3 bases. Full variable domain (missing parts from reference TRBV5-1 and TRBJ2-7): KAGVTQTPRYLIKTRGQQVTLSCSPISGHRSVSWYQQTPGQGLQFLFEYFSETQRNKGNFPGRFSGRQFSNSRSEMNVSTLELGDSALYLCASSWGLSERGGLYEQYFGPGTRLTVT.

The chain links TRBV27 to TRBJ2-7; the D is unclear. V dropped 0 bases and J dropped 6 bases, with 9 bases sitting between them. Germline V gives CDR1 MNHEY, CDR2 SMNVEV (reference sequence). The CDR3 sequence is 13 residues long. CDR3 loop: CASSLSVRSEQYF. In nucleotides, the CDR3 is TGTGCCAGCAGTTTATCCGTCCGTAGCGAGCAGTACTTC.

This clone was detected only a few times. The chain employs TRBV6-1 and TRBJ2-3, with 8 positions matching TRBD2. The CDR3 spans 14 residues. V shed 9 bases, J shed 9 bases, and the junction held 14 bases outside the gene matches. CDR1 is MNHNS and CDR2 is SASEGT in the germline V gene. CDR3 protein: CASRVDPGGGTQYF. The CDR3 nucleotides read TGTGCCAGTAGAGTTGATCCGGGAGGGGGGACGCAGTATTTT.

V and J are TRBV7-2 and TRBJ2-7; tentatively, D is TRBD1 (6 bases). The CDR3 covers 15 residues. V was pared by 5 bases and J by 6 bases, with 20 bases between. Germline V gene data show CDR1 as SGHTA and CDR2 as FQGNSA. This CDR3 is CASSQVPGVNSEQYF. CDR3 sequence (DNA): TGTGCCAGCAGCCAAGTCCCAGGGGTTAATTCCGAGCAGTACTTC.

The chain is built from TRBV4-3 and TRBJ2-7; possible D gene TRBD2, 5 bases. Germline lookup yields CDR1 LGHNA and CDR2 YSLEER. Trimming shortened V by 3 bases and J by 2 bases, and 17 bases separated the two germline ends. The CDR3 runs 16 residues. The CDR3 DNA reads TGCGCCAGCAGCCAGGGAAGCGGATACAACACCTACGAGCAGTACTTC. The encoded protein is CASSQGSGYNTYEQYF.

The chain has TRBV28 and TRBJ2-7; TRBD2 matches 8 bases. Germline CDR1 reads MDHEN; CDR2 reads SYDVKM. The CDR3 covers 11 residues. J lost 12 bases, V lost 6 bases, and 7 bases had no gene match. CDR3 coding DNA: TGTGCCAGCAGCCCGGGGGGGTCCCCGTACTTC. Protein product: CASSPGGSPYF. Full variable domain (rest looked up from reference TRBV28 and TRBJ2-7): DVKVTQSSRYLVKRTGEKVFLECVQDMDHENMFWYRQDPGLGLRLIYFSYDVKMKEKGDIPEGYSVSREKKERFSLILESASTNQTSMYLCASSPGGSPYFGPGTRLTVT.

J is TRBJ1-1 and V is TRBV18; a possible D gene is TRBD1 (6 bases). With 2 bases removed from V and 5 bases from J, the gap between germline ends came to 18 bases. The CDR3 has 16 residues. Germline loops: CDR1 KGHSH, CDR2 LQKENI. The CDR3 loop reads CASSPRLGGARTEAFF. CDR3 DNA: TGTGCCAGCTCACCAAGGCTAGGGGGGGCCCGTACTGAAGCTTTCTTT. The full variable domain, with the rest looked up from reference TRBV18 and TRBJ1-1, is NAGVMQNPRHLVRRRGQEARLRCSPMKGHSHVYWYRQLPEEGLKFMVYLQKENIIDESGMPKERFSAEFPKEGPSILRIQQVVRGDSAAYFCASSPRLGGARTEAFFGQGTRLTVV.